This T cell receptor beta chain originates from a study of control samples from healthy donors and cancer patients. Assay: immunoSEQ multiplex PCR; the TCRdb copy retains only in-frame clones and omits some. The repertoire consists of 100,000 to 150,000 clones, with around nine tenths occurring once and the leading ten covering 5.5% to 7%. V was clipped by 4 bases and J by 0 bases, with 5 bases between them. Germline V gives CDR1 SGHKS, CDR2 YYEKEE (reference sequence). The CDR3 runs 14 residues. The chain has TRBV5-5 and TRBJ2-6; D gene ambiguous. The source is a man between 18 and 35 years old in good health. Sample: blood. Here the CDR3 reads CASSLSSGANVLTF. The CDR3 DNA reads TGTGCCAGCAGCCTAAGCTCTGGGGCCAACGTCCTGACTTTC.